This T cell receptor beta chain was observed in a study of identical twins. Whole-study results and caveats: Out-of-frame TCR alpha sharing observed in monozygotic twins exceeded model estimates. For out-of-frame alpha sequences shared by twins, low generation probability was in excess. Conclusions rested on cross-sectional statistics rather than following the same donors.

The V and J ends lost 4 bases and 7 bases respectively, with 12 bases between them. Germline CDR1 reads SGDLS; CDR2 reads YYNGEE. The CDR3 length is 13 residues. Unique molecular identifiers were in the cDNA, with template-switch universal primer binding. TCRdb ran MiXCR on the 5' RACE reads and lists one entry per CDR3 protein. This repertoire shows about 240,000 distinct CDR3 sequences, roughly a tenth found once; its top ten account for more than 8%. This clonotype was seen ten or more times. Antigen specificity is unknown. The chain combines TRBV9 with TRBJ2-4; possibly TRBD1 for D (5 bases). The origin of this receptor is a man aged 50-60 years in good health. Sequencing was carried out using memory T cells sorted from blood. The CDR3 protein is CASSRYSGNIQYF. The CDR3 DNA follows: TGTGCCAGCAGCCGTTACTCAGGGAACATTCAGTACTTC.